This TCR beta chain emerged from a study of T-cell memory formation after mild COVID-19. Turning to the study itself: Among the donors, TCR clusters were largely specific to each donor.

CDR1 is SNHLY and CDR2 is FYNNEI in the germline V gene. The CDR3 runs to 14 residues. Trimming took 2 bases from V and 0 from J, leaving 5 bases between them. On this clonotype itself: The antigen is unknown.

TCR alpha and TCR beta cDNA libraries carrying sample barcodes and UMIs came from 5'RACE with constant-segment primers. Using its own MiXCR run on the 5' RACE reads, TCRdb lists one record per CDR3 protein. The sample has approximately 440,000 distinct CDR3 sequences, 20% seen once. Study conclusions and caveats: Clones that shrank (day 15 to 85) were balanced CD4/CD8, whereas later expanders leaned CD4+. Memory cells collected pre-infection included some clones that later responded, suggesting cross-reactive memory joined.

The sample comprised PBMCs or a T cell subset sorted from them (not recorded which). The receptor was isolated from an adult woman who had mild COVID-19 (a few samples of this study predate the infection). Cell type and time point are not known. The chain uses TRBV2 and TRBJ1-3; D gene uncertain. In DNA form, the CDR3 reads TGTGCCAGCAGTGAAACGAGCTCTGGAAACACCATATATTTT. As protein: CASSETSSGNTIYF.